This record looks at one T cell receptor beta chain sequence and its context. Here immunoSEQ multiplex PCR was the method, and the copy in TCRdb shows in-frame clones only, minus some. The sample has 270,000 or so clones, 70% to 90% seen once; the top ten hold around 12%. The sample comes from a study of blood T cell repertoires in COVID-19. Study background: T cells, B-cell-depleted T cells, or PBMCs supplied cDNA or gDNA.

This CDR3 spans 15 amino acids. Trimming left V 3 bases short and J 1 base short, with 13 bases between. CDR1 is SGHAT, CDR2 FQDESV, per germline (reference sequence). The gene calls are TRBV11-1 and TRBJ2-7, with a tentative D call TRBD2 (6 bases). The specimen sequenced was peripheral blood. The receptor was derived from a woman aged 25-40 years with COVID-19, enrolled during active disease. CDR3 region: CASSLGTGGSYEQYF. In nucleotides, the CDR3 is TGTGCCAGCAGCTTGGGGACTGGGGGGTCCTACGAGCAGTACTTC.